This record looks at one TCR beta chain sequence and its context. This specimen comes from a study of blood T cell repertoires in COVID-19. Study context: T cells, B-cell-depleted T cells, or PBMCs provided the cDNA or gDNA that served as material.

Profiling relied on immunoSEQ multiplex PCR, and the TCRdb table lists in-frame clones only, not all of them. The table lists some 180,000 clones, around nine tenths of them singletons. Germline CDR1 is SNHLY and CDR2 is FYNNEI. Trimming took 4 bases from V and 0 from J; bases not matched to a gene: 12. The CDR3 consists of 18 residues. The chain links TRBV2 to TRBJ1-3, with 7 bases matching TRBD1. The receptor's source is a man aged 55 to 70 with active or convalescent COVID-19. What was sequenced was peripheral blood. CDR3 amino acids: CASSVFVLTGNSGNTIYF. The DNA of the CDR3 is TGTGCCAGCAGTGTTTTCGTGTTGACAGGGAACTCTGGAAACACCATATATTTT.